This entry lists 7 T cell receptor beta chains sequenced from one sample in a study of radiotherapy plus CTLA-4 blockade in lung cancer. Method: immunoSEQ multiplex PCR; TCRdb's copy keeps in-frame clones and lacks some. The table includes over 85,000 clones, around nine tenths detected once. The sample consisted of peripheral blood, taken from a patient treated with radiotherapy plus ipilimumab. The source of these receptors is a human donor with non-small cell lung cancer that progressed on radiotherapy plus ipilimumab.

The V gene is TRBV6-1, the J gene TRBJ2-7; D call uncertain. The CDR3 contains 14 residues. CDR1 and CDR2 (germline): MNHNS, SASEGT. V was shortened by 7 bases and J by 2 bases, with 15 bases between the two germline ends. The CDR3 sequence is CASKSIGQTYEQYF. In nucleotides, the CDR3 is TGTGCCAGCAAGTCGATTGGCCAGACCTACGAGCAGTACTTC.

Comment on this clone: This sequence may be a read error, since a much larger clone differs from it by one base. The chain joins TRBV4-1 to TRBJ2-5, with TRBD1 identical over 7 bases. Near its end, the DNA agrees better with TRBJ2-7, so the J call may be wrong. The CDR3 is made up of 16 amino acids. CDR1 and CDR2 (germline): MGHRA, YSYEKL. The CDR3 reads CASSQEGGRNSLEQYF. CDR3 nucleotide sequence: TGCGCCAGCAGCCAAGAAGGGGGCAGGAATTCCCTCGAGCAGTACTTC.

This chain links TRBV5-1 with TRBJ2-7, with 12 bases identical to TRBD2. Per the germline V gene, CDR1 is SGHRS and CDR2 is YFSETQ. The CDR3 sequence is 15 residues long. V gave up 3 bases and J gave up 2 bases; unmatched junction bases: 3. CDR3 protein: CASSSGLAGTYEQYF. The CDR3 DNA reads as TGCGCCAGCAGCTCAGGACTAGCGGGGACCTACGAGCAGTACTTC.

The chain is built from TRBV5-1 and TRBJ2-2; 7 bases line up with TRBD2. Germline V gene data show CDR1 as SGHRS and CDR2 as YFSETQ. The CDR3 sequence is 15 residues long. The ends lost 5 bases at V and 1 base at J; junction bases unmatched: 5. This chain's CDR3 is CASRVERENTGELFF. CDR3 coding DNA: TGCGCCAGCAGAGTGGAGCGGGAGAACACCGGGGAGCTGTTTTTT.

The J gene is TRBJ2-7, the V gene TRBV5-8; D is unclear. CDR1 is SGHTS, CDR2 YDEGEE, per germline. V gave up 4 bases and J gave up 3 bases, with 14 bases separating them. CDR3 length: 14 residues. The CDR3 is CASSGDKRLYEQYF. CDR3 sequence (DNA): TGTGCCAGCAGCGGGGATAAGAGACTCTACGAGCAGTACTTC.

The chain employs TRBV5-1 and TRBJ1-5; D is undetermined. In germline, CDR1 is SGHRS, CDR2 YFSETQ. This CDR3 has 14 residues. V lost 4 bases and J lost 5, with 13 bases in between. CDR3 coding DNA: TGCGCCAGCAGCCAAGGACGGGGAGATCAGCCCCAGCATTTT. Translation: CASSQGRGDQPQHF. Full variable domain (remainder filled in from reference TRBV5-1 and TRBJ1-5): KAGVTQTPRYLIKTRGQQVTLSCSPISGHRSVSWYQQTPGQGLQFLFEYFSETQRNKGNFPGRFSGRQFSNSRSEMNVSTLELGDSALYLCASSQGRGDQPQHFGDGTRLSIL.

The chain employs TRBV19 and TRBJ1-1, with D tentatively TRBD1 (5 bases). CDR3 size: 14 residues. With 6 bases removed from V and 2 bases from J, the gap between germline ends came to 13 bases. Germline CDR1 LNHDA, CDR2 SQIVND (reference sequence). CDR3 residues: CASSLLGPNTEAFF. In DNA form, the CDR3 reads TGTGCCAGTAGCCTTCTGGGACCAAACACTGAAGCTTTCTTT. The variable domain in full, completed from reference TRBV19 and TRBJ1-1, reads DGGITQSPKYLFRKEGQNVTLSCEQNLNHDAMYWYRQDPGQGLRLIYYSQIVNDFQKGDIAEGYSVSREKKESFPLTVTSAQKNPTAFYLCASSLLGPNTEAFFGQGTRLTVV.